These 21 T cell receptor beta chains share one sample of origin, sequenced in a study of T cell responses to AZD1222 COVID-19 vaccine. Repertoires were generated with immunoSEQ multiplex PCR, while TCRdb's copy carries only in-frame clones and drops some. The data contain around 99,000 clones, roughly 87% of them singletons. The sequences come from peripheral blood, collected 28 days after the second AZD1222 dose. The receptors were sampled from an adult who received the AZD1222 COVID-19 vaccine.

The chain uses TRBV7-2 and TRBJ2-5; unclear D gene. CDR1 and CDR2 from the germline V gene are SGHTA and FQGNSA. Trimming took off 4 bases at V and 3 bases at J, with 12 bases between the two ends. This CDR3 region has 14 residues. In DNA, the CDR3 is TGTGCCAGCAGCTCGCAAAGTGCGGAAGAGACCCAGTACTTC. Residues: CASSSQSAEETQYF.

This clone was counted a few times. This sequence joins TRBV3-1 (or the pseudogene TRBV3-2) and TRBJ2-3; D might be TRBD2 (6 bases). V was pared by 1 base and J by 1 base, with 6 bases between. Germline V lookup: CDR1 LGHDT, CDR2 YNNKEL (reference sequence). The CDR3 sequence is 14 residues long. The CDR3 DNA is TGTGCCAGCAGCCAAGGCGGGGGCACAGATACGCAGTATTTT. It specifies CASSQGGGTDTQYF.

The chain employs TRBV4-2 and TRBJ1-2; possibly TRBD1 for D (5 bases). Germline lookup yields CDR1 LGHNA and CDR2 YNFKEQ. Trimming cost V 3 bases and J 8 bases, with 16 bases left between them. The CDR3 covers 14 residues. The CDR3 reads CASSHLGVQEGYTF. Here the CDR3 DNA reads TGTGCCAGCAGCCACCTAGGTGTACAGGAGGGCTACACCTTC.

The chain has TRBV7-2 and TRBJ1-2; the D is unclear. There are 13 residues in the CDR3. Germline-derived CDR1 and CDR2 are SGHTA and FQGNSA. V lost 0 bases, J lost 7 bases, and 9 bases lay in between. This chain's CDR3 is CASSLAGPGGYTF. Written as DNA, the CDR3 is TGTGCCAGCAGCTTAGCAGGGCCGGGTGGCTACACCTTC. Full variable domain (remainder filled in from reference TRBV7-2 and TRBJ1-2): GAGVSQSPSNKVTEKGKDVELRCDPISGHTALYWYRQSLGQGLEFLIYFQGNSAPDKSGLPSDRFSAERTGGSVSTLTIQRTQQEDSAVYLCASSLAGPGGYTFGSGTRLTVV.

The chain combines TRBV18 with TRBJ2-7; D might be TRBD1 (6 bases). The CDR3 runs to 16 residues. Trimming removed 1 base at V and 5 bases at J, with 18 bases between. The germline V gene has CDR1 KGHSH and CDR2 LQKENI. The CDR3 protein is CASSPRAQGMGHEQYF. Written as DNA, the CDR3 is TGTGCCAGCTCACCACGAGCACAGGGAATGGGACACGAGCAGTACTTC.

The CDR3 region has the DNA TGTGCCAGCAGCTTACCTCCACAGAGCTCCTACGAGCAGTACTTC. This encodes CASSLPPQSSYEQYF. This chain joins TRBV5-6 and TRBJ2-7, with D uncertain. CDR3 length: 15 residues. Trimming removed 2 bases at V and 0 bases at J, with 12 bases between. Germline CDR1 is SGHDT and CDR2 is YYEEEE. Full variable domain (missing parts from reference TRBV5-6 and TRBJ2-7): DAGVTQSPTHLIKTRGQQVTLRCSPKSGHDTVSWYQQALGQGPQFIFQYYEEEERQRGNFPDRFSGHQFPNYSSELNVNALLLGDSALYLCASSLPPQSSYEQYFGPGTRLTVT.

In its sample, this clone was seen once. This chain joins TRBV2 and TRBJ2-2; D unresolved. The CDR3 runs to 17 residues. V lost 0 bases to trimming and J lost 0 bases, with 11 bases between them. Germline V gene data show CDR1 as SNHLY and CDR2 as FYNNEI. As DNA, the CDR3 is TGTGCCAGCAGTGAAGCGACATCATCGACGAACACCGGGGAGCTGTTTTTT. It encodes CASSEATSSTNTGELFF.

The genes are TRBV7-9 and TRBJ1-2; tentatively, D is TRBD1 (5 bases). The CDR3 loop spans 13 amino acids. V lost 5 bases to trimming and J lost 4 bases, with 11 bases between them. Germline V gene data show CDR1 as SEHNR and CDR2 as FQNEAQ (reference sequence). The CDR3 loop is CASSGDGGYGYTF. In DNA, the CDR3 is TGTGCCAGCAGCGGGGACGGGGGCTATGGCTACACCTTC.

The chain couples TRBV6-5 to TRBJ1-4, with D possibly being TRBD1 (5 bases). The CDR3 spans 14 residues. V dropped 6 bases and J dropped 3 bases, with 11 bases sitting between them. The germline V gene encodes CDR1 MNHEY and CDR2 SVGAGI. CDR3 sequence reads: CASSGGRSNEKLFF. The CDR3 coding sequence is TGTGCCAGCAGCGGGGGACGGTCTAATGAAAAACTGTTTTTT.

V gene TRBV3-1 (or the pseudogene TRBV3-2) combines with J gene TRBJ2-2, with 10 bases aligning to TRBD2. The CDR3 sequence is 14 residues long. The junction had 0 bases not matched to a gene; V was cut back by 2 bases and J by 6 bases. CDR1 is LGHDT and CDR2 is YNNKEL in the germline V gene (reference sequence). The CDR3 reads CASSQSGGAGELFF. CDR3 coding DNA: TGTGCCAGCAGCCAAAGCGGGGGGGCCGGGGAGCTGTTTTTT.

This chain connects TRBV5-4 to TRBJ1-4; D is perhaps TRBD1 (6 bases). CDR1 is SGHNT, CDR2 YYREEE, per germline (reference sequence). V shed 4 bases and J shed 3 bases, with 10 bases lying between them. The CDR3 is made up of 14 amino acids. The CDR3 sequence is CASSLRGPNEKLFF. CDR3 in DNA: TGTGCCAGCAGCCTCAGGGGCCCTAATGAAAAACTGTTTTTT.

The chain couples TRBV19 to TRBJ2-3; D may be TRBD2 (5 bases). V was trimmed by 11 bases and J by 5 bases, leaving 17 bases between them. The CDR3 covers 13 residues. Germline lookup yields CDR1 LNHDA and CDR2 SQIVND (reference sequence). CDR3 bases: TGTGCCCGAATGACGGAGGCACGAGATACGCAGTATTTT. Amino acid sequence: CARMTEARDTQYF.

The genes are TRBV4-1 and TRBJ2-2, with 7 bases that match TRBD2. J gave up 0 bases and V 4 bases, and 8 bases lay outside the gene matches. Germline CDR1 reads MGHRA; CDR2 reads YSYEKL. This CDR3 has 17 amino acids. The CDR3 nucleotides read TGCGCCAGCAGCCCCTTTGGCGGGGGTGCGAACACCGGGGAGCTGTTTTTT. The encoded protein is CASSPFGGGANTGELFF.

The genes are TRBV3-1 (or the pseudogene TRBV3-2) and TRBJ1-5, with no clear D. The CDR3 loop spans 15 amino acids. The V and J ends lost 0 bases and 1 base respectively, with 7 bases between them. Per the germline V gene, CDR1 is LGHDT and CDR2 is YNNKEL (reference sequence). DNA of the CDR3: TGTGCCAGCAGCCAAGACACCTTGAGCAATCAGCCCCAGCATTTT. Its translation is CASSQDTLSNQPQHF.

The J gene is TRBJ2-7, the V gene TRBV12-5; a weak D match, TRBD1 (5 bases). Germline V CDR1 and CDR2: LGHNT, FRNRAP. The CDR3 has 11 amino acids. Trimming removed 5 bases at V and 3 bases at J, with 5 bases between. The CDR3 here is CASGRGYEQYF. CDR3 in DNA: TGTGCTAGTGGTAGGGGCTACGAGCAGTACTTC.

This sequence joins TRBV3-1 (or the pseudogene TRBV3-2) and TRBJ1-1, with D possibly TRBD1 on 5 matching bases. Trimming took 3 bases from V and 4 from J, leaving 9 bases between them. CDR1 and CDR2 from the germline V gene are LGHDT and YNNKEL (reference sequence). This CDR3 is built from 13 residues. CDR3 loop: CASSHGGSTEAFF. DNA of the CDR3: TGTGCCAGCAGCCATGGGGGGTCCACTGAAGCTTTCTTT.

V is TRBV6-5 and J is TRBJ1-2; D is unclear. The CDR3 totals 14 residues. The germline gives CDR1 MNHEY, CDR2 SVGAGI. The germline V and J ends were trimmed by 5 bases and 4 bases, with 14 bases remaining between them. This CDR3 reads CASSPQKAAYGYTF. For the CDR3, the DNA is TGTGCCAGCAGTCCCCAGAAAGCCGCCTATGGCTACACCTTC.

The chain uses TRBV2 and TRBJ2-7; 12 bases line up with TRBD1. Per the germline V gene, CDR1 is SNHLY and CDR2 is FYNNEI. V gave up 9 bases and J gave up 6 bases; unmatched junction bases: 6. CDR3 length: 13 amino acids. The CDR3 DNA is TGTGCCAGAAGAGGGACAGGGGGCGCCGAGCAGTACTTC. Its translation is CARRGTGGAEQYF.

This clone appeared a few times. The chain has TRBV6-5 and TRBJ1-2; TRBD1 aligns across 7 bases. V shed 4 bases and J 6 bases; nucleotides not matched to a gene: 8. This CDR3 has 14 residues. CDR1 is MNHEY and CDR2 is SVGAGI in the germline V gene. The CDR3 protein is CASSLGGLGNGYTF. CDR3 in DNA: TGTGCCAGCAGTTTAGGGGGCCTGGGTAATGGCTACACCTTC.

This clone was counted only a few times. The V and J genes are TRBV6-5 and TRBJ1-5; D might be TRBD1 (6 bases). Germline V gene sequence: CDR1 MNHEY, CDR2 SVGAGI. The CDR3 is made up of 11 amino acids. V was trimmed by 10 bases and J by 16 bases, leaving 20 bases between them. DNA of the CDR3: TGTGCCACAAGAAATGGGGGCAGGGTTCATTTT. This sequence encodes CATRNGGRVHF.

This clone has just one count. The chain links TRBV29-1 to TRBJ1-3; D is uncertain. Germline V CDR1 and CDR2: SQVTM, ANQGSEA. The CDR3 spans 14 residues. The ends were cut back, 6 bases at V and 0 bases at J, with 12 bases in the middle. Here the CDR3 reads CSVWTDSSGNTIYF. The CDR3 region has the DNA TGCAGCGTGTGGACGGATTCCTCTGGAAACACCATATATTTT.